The clone carrying this T cell receptor (beta chain) came up many times. There were TCR beta CDR3 regions amplified from RNA transcripts. The study used the HTBI primer set for a first-round RT-PCR of the TCR CDR3. Each CDR3 protein gets one entry after TCRdb re-called the multiplex PCR reads with MiXCR. The sample includes a few hundred thousand distinct CDR3 sequences, roughly 14% of them seen just once. This entry belongs to a study of T cells in Graves' hyperthyroidism and ophthalmopathy. Per the germline V gene, CDR1 is LNHNV and CDR2 is YYDKDF (reference sequence). The CDR3 has 16 residues. J gave up 6 bases and V 2 bases, and 10 bases lay outside the gene matches. Lactation, pregnancy, other autoimmune disease or uncontrolled infection excluded patients.

This sequence was found in a woman aged 25 to 45 with Graves' hyperthyroidism that later progressed to Graves' ophthalmopathy. The V gene is TRBV15, the J gene TRBJ1-1; 9 positions agree with TRBD1. Specimen: blood. CDR3 loop: CATSRSPGQGGAEAFF. CDR3 bases: TGTGCCACCAGCAGATCCCCGGGACAGGGTGGCGCTGAAGCTTTCTTT.